One sample yielded the 6 T cell receptor beta chains listed below, sequenced in a study of cytomegalovirus exposure and HLA in healthy donors (dated by TCRdb to between 2016 and 2019). Preparation of the library involved the immunoSEQ multiplex PCR assay. The multiplex PCR relied on a mix of 60 forward primers for TCR Vbeta segments and 13 reverse primers for TCR Jbeta segments. Imported from immuneACCESS, the table was reduced by TCRdb to in-frame sequences with V and J called. These copies leave out some clones; in studies compared against another copy, an unresolved V gene accounts for under half, and the cause of the remainder is not known. The sample table holds 110,000 to 150,000 clones, of which approximately 80% were seen once. Under 1.5% of the sample goes to the ten largest clones. The sample taken for sequencing was PBMCs. All receptors derive from a male donor in good health and CMV-seropositive.

The chain combines TRBV4-1 with TRBJ2-3; 11 bases align to TRBD2. This CDR3 has 20 amino acids. CDR1 is MGHRA and CDR2 is YSYEKL in the germline V gene. The junction had 11 bases not matched to a gene; V was cut back by 0 bases and J by 0 bases. CDR3 DNA sequence: TGCGCCAGCAGCCAAGATCATCCCCTAGCGGGGGGCCGAAGCACAGATACGCAGTATTTT. This sequence encodes CASSQDHPLAGGRSTDTQYF.

As for this clone: At one boundary the junction diverges from the germline segment, which might be a read error. The V gene is TRBV7-9, the J gene TRBJ2-7, with D tentatively TRBD2 (5 bases). The CDR3 has 13 amino acids. CDR1 and CDR2 from the germline V gene are SEHNR and FQNEAQ (reference sequence). The CDR3 region is CSSSLTTAGEQYF. CDR3 bases: TGTTCCAGCAGCTTAACCACTGCGGGCGAGCAGTACTTC. The full variable domain, its missing parts supplied by reference TRBV7-9 and TRBJ2-7, is DTGVSQNPRHKITKRGQNVTFRCDPISEHNRLYWYRQTLGQGPEFLTYFQNEAQLEKSRLLSDRFSAERPKGSFSTLEIQRTEQGDSAMYLCSSSLTTAGEQYFGPGTRLTVT.

The V and J genes are TRBV11-1 and TRBJ1-2; D unclear. V dropped 2 bases and J dropped 1 base, with 5 bases sitting between them. The germline CDR1 and CDR2 sequences are SGHAT and FQDESV (reference sequence). The CDR3 has 13 residues. The CDR3 spells CASSLQFNYGYTF. The CDR3 coding sequence is TGTGCCAGCAGCTTACAATTTAACTATGGCTACACCTTC.

The V gene is TRBV19, the J gene TRBJ2-3; 7 positions agree with TRBD1. The CDR3 spans 18 residues. CDR1 and CDR2 (germline): LNHDA, SQIVND (reference sequence). The V segment lost 3 bases and the J segment 4 bases; nucleotides outside the gene matches: 16. For the CDR3, the DNA is TGTGCCAGTAGTATCACCTCCACAGGTTTCACAGGGGCAGATACGCAGTATTTT. Residues: CASSITSTGFTGADTQYF.

The chain couples TRBV2 to TRBJ2-1, with D possibly matching TRBD2 (5 bases). Germline CDR1 is SNHLY and CDR2 is FYNNEI. The CDR3 extends over 13 amino acids. The V end was cut by 1 base, the J end by 7 bases, with 8 bases between. CDR3 sequence: CASSEVRGNEQFF. DNA for the CDR3: TGTGCCAGCAGTGAAGTTCGGGGAAATGAGCAGTTCTTC.

This clone was detected only once. The rearrangement joins TRBV11-2 to TRBJ1-6, with D possibly being TRBD1 (5 bases). The V end lost 1 base, the J end lost 7 bases, and 23 bases lay between the germline ends. CDR3 length: 19 amino acids. In germline, CDR1 is SGHAT, CDR2 FQNNGV. The CDR3 DNA is TGTGCCAGCAGCTTAGGGGGCGCGGGGCCACGCTTTTTCAATTCACCCCTCCACTTT. It yields the protein CASSLGGAGPRFFNSPLHF.